Below are 14 T cell receptor beta chains sequenced from a single sample in a study of T-cell memory formation after mild COVID-19. In TCRdb, the 5' RACE reads were re-called with MiXCR into one record per CDR3 protein. The sample records roughly 130,000 distinct CDR3 sequences, more than 15% being singletons. Sequencing input: PBMCs or a T cell subset sorted from them (not recorded which). All receptors come from an adult woman who had mild COVID-19 (a few samples of this study predate the infection). Cell type and time point are not known.

The rearrangement uses TRBV12-3 or TRBV12-4 and TRBJ2-5; D might be TRBD1 (5 bases). V was pared by 5 bases and J by 4 bases, with 20 bases between. The length of the CDR3 is 16 residues. The CDR3 coding sequence is TGTGCCAGCAGTCGCCTCAGACAGCCTGGCTCAGAGACCCAGTACTTC. It specifies CASSRLRQPGSETQYF.

The chain employs TRBV30 and TRBJ2-1; D is undetermined. The CDR3 extends over 13 amino acids. V gave up 1 base and J gave up 4 bases, with 8 bases separating them. The germline V gene encodes CDR1 GTSNPN and CDR2 SVGIG (reference sequence). CDR3 in DNA: TGTGCCTGGAGTGCTGGGGATTACAATGAGCAGTTCTTC. It encodes CAWSAGDYNEQFF.

This clonotype came up a few times. The V gene is TRBV12-3 or TRBV12-4, the J gene TRBJ1-1; 9 nucleotides line up with TRBD1. J was trimmed by 5 bases and V by 6 bases; bases with no gene match: 7. This CDR3 is 14 amino acids long. The chain's CDR3 is CASREQGAGTEAFF. The DNA of the CDR3 is TGTGCCAGCAGGGAACAGGGGGCAGGAACTGAAGCTTTCTTT.

The rearrangement uses TRBV7-9 and TRBJ2-7; 13 nucleotides line up with TRBD2. Looked up from germline, CDR1 is SEHNR and CDR2 is FQNEAQ (reference sequence). This CDR3 has 14 amino acids. After removal of 8 bases from V and 4 bases from J, the junction contained 5 bases not matched to a gene. CDR3 loop: CASVLAGGAYEQYF. CDR3 coding DNA: TGTGCCAGCGTACTAGCGGGAGGGGCTTACGAGCAGTACTTC. Together with reference TRBV7-9 and TRBJ2-7, the CDR3 gives the full variable domain: DTGVSQNPRHKITKRGQNVTFRCDPISEHNRLYWYRQTLGQGPEFLTYFQNEAQLEKSRLLSDRFSAERPKGSFSTLEIQRTEQGDSAMYLCASVLAGGAYEQYFGPGTRLTVT.

The table lists this clonotype with a few counts. The rearrangement joins TRBV4-3 to TRBJ2-7; no definite D call. The V gene's germline CDR1 is LGHNA and CDR2 YSLEER. The CDR3 runs to 19 residues. Trimming took 0 bases from V and 2 from J, leaving 23 bases between them. The CDR3 sequence is CASSQDLGSLRNFPYEQYF. For the CDR3, the DNA is TGCGCCAGCAGCCAAGATCTGGGTAGCCTGAGAAATTTTCCCTACGAGCAGTACTTC.

This clonotype came up a few times. V and J are TRBV27 and TRBJ2-5; 7 bases are a match to TRBD1. V lost 6 bases and J lost 5; bases outside the gene matches: 12. This CDR3 contains 15 residues. Germline assignment: CDR1 MNHEY and CDR2 SMNVEV (reference sequence). For the CDR3, the DNA is TGTGCCAGCAGACCACTTACAGGGGTCGGGGAGACCCAGTACTTC. Protein: CASRPLTGVGETQYF.

The chain is built from TRBV10-3 and TRBJ2-7, with TRBD1 matching over 8 bases. After removal of 10 bases from V and 0 bases from J, the junction contained 8 bases not matched to a gene. The CDR3 is made up of 14 amino acids. The V gene's germline CDR1 is ENHRY and CDR2 SYGVKD. This chain's CDR3 is CATRGQESSYEQYF. The CDR3 nucleotides read TGTGCCACGAGGGGACAGGAGAGCTCCTACGAGCAGTACTTC.

The gene calls are TRBV4-2 and TRBJ2-7, with 11 positions matching TRBD2. V shed 0 bases and J 6 bases; nucleotides not matched to a gene: 4. CDR3 length: 15 residues. CDR1 LGHNA and CDR2 YNFKEQ come from the germline V gene. CDR3 coding DNA: TGTGCCAGCAGCCAAGAGCGAACTAGCGGGGGCGAGCAGTACTTC. It encodes CASSQERTSGGEQYF.

CDR3 sequence reads: CASSLVGGGDSPLHF. The CDR3 nucleotides read TGTGCCAGCAGCTTAGTAGGGGGCGGGGATTCACCCCTCCACTTT. This sequence joins TRBV7-2 and TRBJ1-6; TRBD1 matches 7 bases. The CDR3 has 15 residues. Germline V gene lookup returns CDR1 SGHTA and CDR2 FQGNSA. The ends lost 1 base at V and 8 bases at J; junction bases unmatched: 5.

This clonotype was observed at least ten times. This rearrangement joins TRBV6-2 or TRBV6-3 to TRBJ2-1; 8 bases are a match to TRBD2. Germline CDR1 is MNHEY and CDR2 is SVGEGT. This CDR3 spans 16 amino acids. J was trimmed by 7 bases and V by 4 bases; bases with no gene match: 12. The CDR3 region has the DNA TGTGCCAGCAGTTCCTCCGGGACTAGTTATGGTAATGAGCAGTTCTTC. Its translation: CASSSSGTSYGNEQFF.

The chain uses TRBV2 and TRBJ2-1; no reliable D call. The CDR3 runs 14 residues. Germline V CDR1 and CDR2: SNHLY, FYNNEI. Trimming took 3 bases from V and 4 from J, leaving 10 bases between them. The CDR3 coding sequence is TGTGCCAGCAGTGATCGGACCGGGTACAATGAGCAGTTCTTC. It translates to CASSDRTGYNEQFF.

This clonotype was observed a few times. The chain links TRBV7-6 to TRBJ2-1, with 9 bases lining up with TRBD1. After removal of 1 base from V and 7 bases from J, the junction contained 5 bases not matched to a gene. The V gene's germline CDR1 is SGHVS and CDR2 FNYEAQ. This CDR3 has 15 amino acids. This chain's CDR3 is CASSLVYRGRNEQFF. In DNA, the CDR3 is TGTGCCAGCAGCTTAGTCTACAGGGGGCGGAATGAGCAGTTCTTC. The variable domain in full, with the rest retrieved from reference TRBV7-6 and TRBJ2-1, is GAGVSQSPRYKVTKRGQDVALRCDPISGHVSLYWYRQALGQGPEFLTYFNYEAQQDKSGLPNDRFSAERPEGSISTLTIQRTEQRDSAMYRCASSLVYRGRNEQFFGPGTRLTVL.

CDR3: CASSLAGHSQETQYF. The CDR3 DNA reads TGTGCCAGCAGCTTAGCCGGACACAGCCAAGAGACCCAGTACTTC. The genes are TRBV7-2 and TRBJ2-5; TRBD1 is a possible D gene (5 bases). The V end was cut by 0 bases, the J end by 1 base, with 9 bases between. The germline V gene has CDR1 SGHTA and CDR2 FQGNSA. The CDR3 contains 15 residues.

The rearrangement uses TRBV15 and TRBJ1-4, with TRBD1 as a possible D gene (6 bases). CDR3 length: 13 residues. Germline assignment: CDR1 LNHNV and CDR2 YYDKDF (reference sequence). With 6 bases removed from V and 8 bases from J, the gap between germline ends came to 13 bases. In nucleotides, the CDR3 is TGTGCCACCAGAGTACAGGGTAGGGAAAAACTGTTTTTT. It specifies CATRVQGREKLFF.